Below, 3 T cell receptor beta chains from the same sample are listed, as sequenced in a study of sequential checkpoint blockade in melanoma. Libraries were prepared by immunoSEQ multiplex PCR; TCRdb keeps only in-frame clonotypes and omits some of them. Among approximately 8,800 clones listed, about 71% were seen once. Noted treatment: randomized to nivolumab then ipilimumab (arm A) or the reverse (arm B). The specimen comprised CD8+ T cells sorted from blood (inferred from file names), sampled from a patient given nivolumab and ipilimumab in sequence. The receptors come from a human donor with melanoma.

The rearrangement joins TRBV30 to TRBJ2-7, with D perhaps matching TRBD1 (6 bases). Deletions cut 3 bases from V and 3 bases from J, with 15 bases between. Germline assignment: CDR1 GTSNPN and CDR2 SVGIG (reference sequence). This CDR3 region has 14 residues. CDR3 DNA sequence: TGTGCCTGGAGCACCGCAGGGGCCGACTACGAGCAGTACTTC. Translating gives CAWSTAGADYEQYF. The full variable domain, its missing parts supplied by reference TRBV30 and TRBJ2-7, is SQTIHQWPATLVQPVGSPLSLECTVEGTSNPNLYWYRQAAGRGLQLLFYSVGIGQISSEVPQNLSASRPQDRQFILSSKKLLLSDSGFYLCAWSTAGADYEQYFGPGTRLTVT.

In this sample, this clone turned up once. This chain links TRBV13 with TRBJ2-2; perhaps TRBD1 as D (7 bases). There are 17 residues in the CDR3. Germline CDR1 reads PRHDT; CDR2 reads FYEKMQ (reference sequence). Trimming cost V 1 base and J 3 bases, with 15 bases left between them. CDR3: CASSLEEGDSHTGELFF. The CDR3 coding sequence is TGTGCCAGCAGCTTAGAGGAGGGGGACAGTCACACCGGGGAGCTGTTTTTT. The entire variable domain, with the rest obtained from reference TRBV13 and TRBJ2-2, is as follows: AAGVIQSPRHLIKEKRETATLKCYPIPRHDTVYWYQQGPGQDPQFLISFYEKMQSDKGSIPDRFSAQQFSDYHSELNMSSLELGDSALYFCASSLEEGDSHTGELFFGEGSRLTVL.

The gene calls are TRBV27 and TRBJ2-5, with D perhaps matching TRBD1 (6 bases). The DNA end favors TRBJ2-7, so the J call may be wrong. Germline CDR1 MNHEY, CDR2 SMNVEV (reference sequence). This CDR3 contains 15 residues. DNA for the CDR3: TGTGCCAGCAGTTTTAGTCAGGGGACCTCCTACGAGCAGTACTTC. This translates into CASSFSQGTSYEQYF.